Presented here are 15 T cell receptor beta chains from one specimen sequenced in a study of blood T cell repertoires in COVID-19. Produced via immunoSEQ multiplex PCR; TCRdb's table is partial and in-frame only. The sample has about 88,000 clones, over 65% seen once; the top ten hold around 10%. Material: peripheral blood. These receptors were obtained from a human donor in a cohort sampled during active COVID-19.

This clone was seen just once. This rearrangement joins TRBV4-3 to TRBJ2-4, with D unresolved. The CDR3 is 14 residues long. V lost 0 bases to trimming and J lost 0 bases, with 3 bases between them. Germline-derived CDR1 and CDR2 are LGHNA and YSLEER. CDR3 amino acids: CASSQELAKNIQYF. The CDR3 bases are TGCGCCAGCAGCCAAGAACTAGCCAAAAACATTCAGTACTTC.

The rearrangement uses TRBV24-1 and TRBJ2-7; 10 bases align to TRBD2. V dropped 3 bases and J dropped 6; count of bases not matched to a gene: 7. Germline V gene data show CDR1 as KGHDR and CDR2 as SFDVKD. The CDR3 loop spans 15 amino acids. CDR3 residues: CATSDTLAGVSEQYF. The CDR3 region has the DNA TGTGCCACCAGTGATACTCTAGCGGGAGTTAGCGAGCAGTACTTC.

The chain has TRBV19 and TRBJ2-1; 7 bases match TRBD2. The V and J ends lost 4 bases and 2 bases, in that order; junction bases with no gene match: 8. CDR1 and CDR2 from the germline V gene are LNHDA and SQIVND (reference sequence). This CDR3 is 16 amino acids long. This CDR3 is CASSTEREITYNEQFF. CDR3 in DNA: TGTGCCAGTAGTACCGAGCGGGAAATAACCTACAATGAGCAGTTCTTC.

V usage is TRBV2 and J usage is TRBJ2-1; 15 bases match TRBD2. J was trimmed by 6 bases and V by 5 bases; bases with no gene match: 2. There are 15 residues in the CDR3. Germline CDR1 reads SNHLY; CDR2 reads FYNNEI. Here the CDR3 DNA reads TGTGCCAGCAGTCCGGGACTAGCGGGGGGCAATGAGCAGTTCTTC. It translates to CASSPGLAGGNEQFF.

This clone has a single count. The chain links TRBV21-1 to TRBJ1-3; no check of the table's D call, TRBD1, against the DNA was made. TRBV21-1 is a documented pseudogene. The CDR3 contains 18 residues. DNA for the CDR3: TGTGCCAGCAGCCCACGGGACAGGCTGATACCTCTGGCAAACACCATATATTTT. This gives the protein CASSPRDRLIPLANTIYF.

This chain uses TRBV2 with TRBJ2-1; D is ambiguous. Germline V gives CDR1 SNHLY, CDR2 FYNNEI. The CDR3 loop spans 15 amino acids. Trimming removed 6 bases at V and 0 bases at J, with 12 bases between. For the CDR3, the DNA is TGTGCCAGCAGGGCCGGCCGGAGCTCCTACAATGAGCAGTTCTTC. Its protein product is CASRAGRSSYNEQFF.

The rearrangement links TRBV5-1 to TRBJ2-5; D is perhaps TRBD2 (7 bases). This CDR3 comprises 18 residues. The V end was cut by 0 bases, the J end by 5 bases, with 23 bases between. Germline-derived CDR1 and CDR2 are SGHRS and YFSETQ. The CDR3 loop reads CASSLVRGGASGLETQYF. CDR3 coding DNA: TGCGCCAGCAGCTTGGTTAGGGGGGGCGCTAGCGGTCTGGAGACCCAGTACTTC. Together with reference TRBV5-1 and TRBJ2-5, the CDR3 gives the full variable domain: KAGVTQTPRYLIKTRGQQVTLSCSPISGHRSVSWYQQTPGQGLQFLFEYFSETQRNKGNFPGRFSGRQFSNSRSEMNVSTLELGDSALYLCASSLVRGGASGLETQYFGPGTRLLVL.

The V gene is TRBV27, the J gene TRBJ2-3, with 9 bases lining up with TRBD1. With V trimmed by 5 bases and J by 4 bases, 10 bases remained unmatched. This CDR3 region has 16 residues. The germline gives CDR1 MNHEY, CDR2 SMNVEV (reference sequence). The CDR3 reads CASSVRDRVRPDTQYF. CDR3 in DNA: TGTGCCAGCAGTGTAAGGGACAGGGTGAGGCCAGATACGCAGTATTTT.

CDR3 DNA sequence: TGCGCCAGCAGCCAGGCTTTAGCGAACCCGGGGGAGACCCAGTACTTC. Its protein product is CASSQALANPGETQYF. The chain has TRBV4-1 and TRBJ2-5; tentatively, D is TRBD2 (5 bases). This CDR3 contains 16 residues. The V end was cut by 3 bases, the J end by 5 bases, with 19 bases between. Germline loops: CDR1 MGHRA, CDR2 YSYEKL.

This chain connects TRBV5-8 to TRBJ2-3; 8 bases fit TRBD1. CDR3 length: 12 amino acids. The germline V gene has CDR1 SGHTS and CDR2 YDEGEE. Unmatched junction bases numbered 0, after V lost 3 bases and J lost 6 bases. In DNA form, the CDR3 reads TGTGCCAGCAGCTACAGGGGGGATACGCAGTATTTT. It encodes CASSYRGDTQYF.

This clone was picked up one time. The chain uses TRBV18 and TRBJ2-3; 8 bases are a match to TRBD2. V lost 5 bases to trimming and J lost 0 bases; unmatched junction nucleotides: 4. CDR1 KGHSH and CDR2 LQKENI come from the germline V gene. The CDR3 totals 15 residues. Written as DNA, the CDR3 is TGTGCCAGCTCAGCCAGCGGGAGAAGCACAGATACGCAGTATTTT. Translated, it gives CASSASGRSTDTQYF.

The chain couples TRBV7-9 to TRBJ2-3; 9 nucleotides agree with TRBD2. V trimming: 1 base; J trimming: 3 bases; junction bases outside the gene matches: 5. The CDR3 is 16 residues long. CDR1 and CDR2 from the germline V gene are SEHNR and FQNEAQ (reference sequence). In DNA, the CDR3 is TGTGCCAGCAGCTTAGTGGTAGCGGGAGCAACAGATACGCAGTATTTT. It is translated as CASSLVVAGATDTQYF.

The chain uses TRBV11-2 and TRBJ2-1; the match to TRBD1 covers 8 bases. The CDR3 is made up of 13 amino acids. In germline, CDR1 is SGHAT, CDR2 FQNNGV. Trimming at V came to 5 bases and at J to 9 bases, leaving 6 bases not matched to a gene. CDR3: CASSQRQGIEQFF. The CDR3 coding sequence is TGTGCCAGCAGCCAGAGACAGGGGATTGAGCAGTTCTTC.

The rearrangement links TRBV6-5 to TRBJ2-1; the D is unclear. Germline assignment: CDR1 MNHEY and CDR2 SVGAGI. The germline V and J ends were trimmed by 0 bases and 13 bases, with 16 bases remaining between them. The CDR3 spans 14 residues. The CDR3 nucleotides are TGTGCCAGCAGTTACTCGAGATTAGCCGACCCTCAGTTCTTC. The encoded protein is CASSYSRLADPQFF.

Comments on this clone: This could be a read error, since a much larger clone is one nucleotide away. The rearrangement uses TRBV5-1 and TRBJ2-1; 10 bases agree with TRBD2. V was clipped by 3 bases and J by 0 bases; unmatched bases: 0. Germline V gene data show CDR1 as SGHRS and CDR2 as YFSETQ. This CDR3 has 15 residues. The CDR3 here is CASSSSGSSYNEQFF. In DNA, the CDR3 is TGCGCCAGCAGCTCTAGCGGGAGCTCCTACAATGAGCAGTTCTTC.